This T cell receptor (beta chain) is drawn from a study of T cell responses to AZD1222 COVID-19 vaccine. Overall study context: Analyses pooled second doses at about 4 or about 12 weeks.

Study outcomes and limitations: Spike-specific TCR breadth and depth grew following two AZD1222 doses. A reported finding is that nearly half of spike-specific TCRs target unmutated variant regions.

This table comes from immunoSEQ multiplex PCR, and its TCRdb copy is limited to in-frame clones, with some not included. Altogether about 99,000 clones are present, about nine tenths being singletons, with the ten largest covering roughly 5%. V was pared by 6 bases and J by 4 bases, with 9 bases between. Per the germline V gene, CDR1 is DFQATT and CDR2 is SNEGSKA (reference sequence). The CDR3 has 11 residues. About this clone itself: What it binds is unknown.

This clonotype was obtained from an adult in good health. The V call is TRBV20-1, the J call TRBJ1-2; no reliable D call. Sequences were derived from peripheral blood, sampled on day 0 of AZD1222 vaccination. The CDR3 bases are TGCAGTGCCCTCTACTCCTATGGCTACACCTTC. Translation gives CSALYSYGYTF.